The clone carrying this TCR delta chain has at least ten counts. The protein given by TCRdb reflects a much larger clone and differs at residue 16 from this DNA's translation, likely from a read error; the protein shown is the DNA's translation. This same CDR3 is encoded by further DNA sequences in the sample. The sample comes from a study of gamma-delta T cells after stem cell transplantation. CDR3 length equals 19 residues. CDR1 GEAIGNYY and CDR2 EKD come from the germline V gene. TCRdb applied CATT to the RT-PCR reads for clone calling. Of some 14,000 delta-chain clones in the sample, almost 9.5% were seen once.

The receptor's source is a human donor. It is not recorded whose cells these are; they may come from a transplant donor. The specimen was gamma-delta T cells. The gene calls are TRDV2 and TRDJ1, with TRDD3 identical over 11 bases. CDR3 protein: CACDTITGGYARYTDNLIF. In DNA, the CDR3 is TGTGCCTGTGACACCATCACTGGGGGATATGCCCGATACACCGATAACCTCATCTTT.